One sample yielded the 21 T cell receptor beta chains listed below, sequenced in a study of CXCR3-negative and CXCR3-positive naive CD8 T cells. All TRB cDNA libraries came from 5' RACE performed with UMI labels. TCRdb reanalyzed the 5' RACE reads and collapses them to one entry per CDR3 protein, without DNA. In all, the sample yields about 56,000 distinct CDR3 sequences. The sequencing input was memory CD8+ T cells from blood. Receptor source: a human donor in good health. Some clones in this sample may be carry-over from other donors' samples.

J is TRBJ2-2 and V is TRBV14; TCRdb names TRBD1, which stays unverified in the absence of DNA. This CDR3 spans 15 amino acids. Germline assignment: CDR1 SGHDN and CDR2 FVKESK. The CDR3 protein is CASSNSGGYTGELFF.

The chain has TRBV29-1 and TRBJ2-4. This CDR3 region has 12 residues. Germline values: CDR1 SQVTM, CDR2 ANQGSEA. The CDR3 reads CSVEGYLNIQYF.

J is TRBJ2-6 and V is TRBV4-2; TCRdb's D call of TRBD2 is untestable without DNA. This CDR3 contains 16 residues. Germline values: CDR1 LGHNA, CDR2 YNFKEQ. CDR3 residues: CASSQMRGTGANVLTF.

The CDR3 loop reads CASSGDRGPYEQYF. The chain carries TRBV7-2 and TRBJ2-7; TCRdb's assignment of TRBD1 cannot be checked, as there is no DNA. This CDR3 has 14 residues. Germline V gene lookup returns CDR1 SGHTA and CDR2 FQGNSA. Using reference TRBV7-2 and TRBJ2-7 for the parts outside the CDR3, the full variable domain is GAGVSQSPSNKVTEKGKDVELRCDPISGHTALYWYRQSLGQGLEFLIYFQGNSAPDKSGLPSDRFSAERTGGSVSTLTIQRTQQEDSAVYLCASSGDRGPYEQYFGPGTRLTVT.

V is TRBV6-2 or TRBV6-3 and J is TRBJ2-7; TCRdb's D call of TRBD2 is untestable without DNA. Germline loops: CDR1 MNHEY, CDR2 SVGEGT. The CDR3 consists of 16 residues. CDR3: CASSPPGEREAYEQYF.

The chain uses TRBV7-9 and TRBJ2-5. The CDR3 is 14 residues long. CDR1 is SEHNR and CDR2 is FQNEAQ in the germline V gene (reference sequence). This CDR3 reads CASSFLPSQETQYF.

The chain links TRBV7-9 to TRBJ2-5; TCRdb's D gene call, TRBD1, goes unchecked for lack of DNA. CDR3 length equals 15 residues. Germline V CDR1 and CDR2: SEHNR, FQNEAQ (reference sequence). The CDR3 sequence: CASSLRQGVGETQYF.

The V gene is TRBV6-5, the J gene TRBJ2-1; TCRdb's assignment of TRBD1 cannot be checked, as there is no DNA. Germline loops: CDR1 MNHEY, CDR2 SVGAGI. CDR3 length: 14 residues. The CDR3 here is CASSTGAGYNEQFF.

The chain couples TRBV7-9 to TRBJ1-1; TCRdb names TRBD1, which stays unverified in the absence of DNA. The CDR3 is 17 residues long. In germline, CDR1 is SEHNR, CDR2 FQNEAQ (reference sequence). This CDR3 reads CASSLNFRGTMNTEAFF.

The rearrangement uses TRBV10-3 and TRBJ2-7; TCRdb designates TRBD1, a call that cannot be tested without DNA. This CDR3 is 16 amino acids long. From germline, CDR1 is ENHRY and CDR2 SYGVKD. CDR3 sequence: CASRDPGTGNGYEQYF.

The chain links TRBV6-5 to TRBJ2-7; TCRdb names TRBD2, which stays unverified in the absence of DNA. Germline values: CDR1 MNHEY, CDR2 SVGAGI. The CDR3 runs to 14 residues. CDR3: CASSTSGGSYEQYF.

This chain links TRBV14 with TRBJ2-3; TCRdb's assignment of TRBD1 cannot be checked, as there is no DNA. Germline values: CDR1 SGHDN, CDR2 FVKESK. There are 14 residues in the CDR3. CDR3 sequence: CASSREGGSDTQYF.

The chain has TRBV28 and TRBJ1-1. There are 11 residues in the CDR3. Germline V lookup: CDR1 MDHEN, CDR2 SYDVKM. CDR3 loop: CASSPNTEAFF.

This chain links TRBV7-3 with TRBJ1-6; the TRBD1 assignment by TCRdb is unverifiable without DNA. The CDR3 consists of 14 residues. CDR1 is SGHTA, CDR2 FQGTGA, per germline. The CDR3: CASSPSGPQIELHF.

The chain is built from TRBV6-6 and TRBJ2-5; TCRdb picks TRBD1, but there is no DNA to check that call. Germline-derived CDR1 and CDR2 are MNHNY and SVGAGI (reference sequence). This CDR3 spans 16 amino acids. The CDR3 here is CASSYYGGRDQETQYF.

The J gene is TRBJ2-1, the V gene TRBV7-6; there is no DNA to check the TCRdb D call of TRBD1. The CDR3 is made up of 18 amino acids. Germline lookup yields CDR1 SGHVS and CDR2 FNYEAQ. The CDR3 loop is CASSLSNSGGDSYNEQFF.

V usage is TRBV29-1 and J usage is TRBJ2-7. The CDR3 is 12 amino acids. Germline CDR1 and CDR2: SQVTM and ANQGSEA. The CDR3 loop reads CSVENSGYEQYF.

The V gene is TRBV29-1, the J gene TRBJ2-5. The CDR3 loop spans 15 amino acids. Per germline, CDR1 SQVTM and CDR2 ANQGSEA. CDR3 loop: CSVDGLDRHQETQYF.

This clonotype is medium-sized by frequency. This chain uses TRBV7-9 with TRBJ2-3. Germline loops: CDR1 SEHNR, CDR2 FQNEAQ (reference sequence). The length of the CDR3 is 12 residues. CDR3 sequence reads: CASRASDDTQYF.

This chain uses TRBV4-3 with TRBJ2-2. This CDR3 region has 14 residues. CDR1 and CDR2 (germline): LGHNA, YSLEER. The CDR3 region is CASSQDWGTGELFF.

The chain has TRBV11-1 and TRBJ2-3; TCRdb's D gene call, TRBD1, goes unchecked for lack of DNA. The CDR3 is 15 residues long. Germline lookup yields CDR1 SGHAT and CDR2 FQDESV (reference sequence). This chain's CDR3 is CASSPRGPEWDTQYF.